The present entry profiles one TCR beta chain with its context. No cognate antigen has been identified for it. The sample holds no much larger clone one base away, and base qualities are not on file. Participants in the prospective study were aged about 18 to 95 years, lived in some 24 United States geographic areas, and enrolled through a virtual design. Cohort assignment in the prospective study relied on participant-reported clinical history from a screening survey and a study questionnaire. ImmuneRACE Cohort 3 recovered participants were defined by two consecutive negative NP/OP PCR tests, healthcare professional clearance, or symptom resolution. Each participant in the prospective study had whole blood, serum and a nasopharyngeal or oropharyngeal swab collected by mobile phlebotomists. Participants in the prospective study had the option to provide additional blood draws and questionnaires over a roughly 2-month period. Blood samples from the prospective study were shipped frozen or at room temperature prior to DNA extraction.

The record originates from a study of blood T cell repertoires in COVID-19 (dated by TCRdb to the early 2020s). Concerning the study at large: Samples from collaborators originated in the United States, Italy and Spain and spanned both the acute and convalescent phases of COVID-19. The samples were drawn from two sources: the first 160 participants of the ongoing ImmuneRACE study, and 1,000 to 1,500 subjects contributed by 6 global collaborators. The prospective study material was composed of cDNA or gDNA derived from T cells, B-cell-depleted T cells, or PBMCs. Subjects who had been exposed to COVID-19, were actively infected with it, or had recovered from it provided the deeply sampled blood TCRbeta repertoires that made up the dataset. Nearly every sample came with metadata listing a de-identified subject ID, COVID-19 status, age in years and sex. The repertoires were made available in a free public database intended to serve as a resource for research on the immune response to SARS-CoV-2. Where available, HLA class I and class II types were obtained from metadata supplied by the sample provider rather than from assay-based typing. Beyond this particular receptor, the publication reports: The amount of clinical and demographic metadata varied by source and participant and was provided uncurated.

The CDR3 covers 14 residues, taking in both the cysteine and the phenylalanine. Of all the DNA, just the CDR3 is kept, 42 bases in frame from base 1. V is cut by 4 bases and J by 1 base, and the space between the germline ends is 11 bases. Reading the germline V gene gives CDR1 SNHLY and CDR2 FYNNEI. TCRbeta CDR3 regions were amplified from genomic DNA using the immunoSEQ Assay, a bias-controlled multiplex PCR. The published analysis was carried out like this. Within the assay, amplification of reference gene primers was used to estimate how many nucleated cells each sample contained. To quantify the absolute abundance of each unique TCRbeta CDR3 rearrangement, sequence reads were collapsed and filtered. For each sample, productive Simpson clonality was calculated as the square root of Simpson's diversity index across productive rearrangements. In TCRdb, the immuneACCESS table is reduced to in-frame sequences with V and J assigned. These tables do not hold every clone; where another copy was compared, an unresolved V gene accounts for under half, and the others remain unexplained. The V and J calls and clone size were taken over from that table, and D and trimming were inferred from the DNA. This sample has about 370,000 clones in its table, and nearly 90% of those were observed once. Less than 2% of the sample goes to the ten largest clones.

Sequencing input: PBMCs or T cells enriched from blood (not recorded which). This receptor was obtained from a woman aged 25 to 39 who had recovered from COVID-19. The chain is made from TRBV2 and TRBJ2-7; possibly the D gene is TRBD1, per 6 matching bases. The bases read TGTGCCAGCAGTGGACAGGAAGGGTCCTACGAGCAGTACTTC. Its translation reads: CASSGQEGSYEQYF. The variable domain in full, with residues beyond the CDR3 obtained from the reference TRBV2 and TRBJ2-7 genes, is EPEVTQTPSHQVTQMGQEVILRCVPISNHLYFYWYRQILGQKVEFLVSFYNNEISEKSEIFDDQFSVERPDGSNFTLKIRSTKLEDSAMYFCASSGQEGSYEQYFGPGTRLTVT.